This T cell receptor beta chain was retrieved from a study of T-cell reconstitution after alpha-beta-depleted transplantation in children. The CDR3 has 13 residues. The authors prepared the TCRbeta library with unique molecular identifiers. TCRdb passed the PCR reads through MiXCR, listing each CDR3 protein once. The sample contains fewer than 750,000 distinct CDR3 sequences, roughly 27% of which appear only once. The sequencing used PBMCs, collected before TCRalphabeta/CD19-depleted stem cell transplant. This sequence was found in a boy under three years old with Wiskott-Aldrich syndrome, due to receive a stem cell transplant. The rearrangement joins TRBV21-1 to TRBJ2-5; the table gives TRBD2 as D, unverified against the DNA. TRBV21-1 is flagged as a pseudogene. The CDR3 region has the DNA TGTGCCGGCAAGCGGACCGATAAAGAGACCCAGTACTTC. Its translation: CAGKRTDKETQYF.